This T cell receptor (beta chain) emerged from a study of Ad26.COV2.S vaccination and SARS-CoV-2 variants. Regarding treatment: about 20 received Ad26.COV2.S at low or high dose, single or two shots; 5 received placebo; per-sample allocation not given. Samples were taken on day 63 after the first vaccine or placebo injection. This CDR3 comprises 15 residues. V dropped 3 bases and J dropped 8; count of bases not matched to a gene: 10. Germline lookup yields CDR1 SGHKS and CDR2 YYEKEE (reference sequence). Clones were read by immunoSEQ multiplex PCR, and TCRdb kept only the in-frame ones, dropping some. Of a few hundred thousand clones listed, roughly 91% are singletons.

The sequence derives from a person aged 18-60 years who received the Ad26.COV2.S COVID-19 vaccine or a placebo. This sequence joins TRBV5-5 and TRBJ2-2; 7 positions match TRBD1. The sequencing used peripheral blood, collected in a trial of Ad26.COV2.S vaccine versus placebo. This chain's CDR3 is CASSSTGTVSGELFF. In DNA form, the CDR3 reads TGTGCCAGCAGCTCCACCGGGACAGTATCTGGGGAGCTGTTTTTT.